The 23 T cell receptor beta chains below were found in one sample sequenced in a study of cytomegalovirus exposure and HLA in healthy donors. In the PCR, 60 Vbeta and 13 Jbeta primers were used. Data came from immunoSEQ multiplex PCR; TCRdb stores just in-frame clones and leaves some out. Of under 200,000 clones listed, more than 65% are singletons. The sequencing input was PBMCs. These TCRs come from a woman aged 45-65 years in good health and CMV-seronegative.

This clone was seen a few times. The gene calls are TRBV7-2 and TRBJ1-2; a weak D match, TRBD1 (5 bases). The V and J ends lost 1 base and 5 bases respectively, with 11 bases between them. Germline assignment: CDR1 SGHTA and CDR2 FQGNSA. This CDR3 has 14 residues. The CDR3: CASSLVGGSYGYTF. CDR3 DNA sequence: TGTGCCAGCAGCTTAGTCGGGGGGAGTTATGGCTACACCTTC.

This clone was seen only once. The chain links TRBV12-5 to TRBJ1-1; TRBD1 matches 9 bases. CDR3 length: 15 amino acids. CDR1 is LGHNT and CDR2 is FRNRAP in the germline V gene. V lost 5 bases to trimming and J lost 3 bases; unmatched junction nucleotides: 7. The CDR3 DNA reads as TGTGCTAGTGGTCCGGGACAGGGTTTGGACACTGAAGCTTTCTTT. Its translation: CASGPGQGLDTEAFF.

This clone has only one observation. This chain's CDR3 is CASSWNAAGVYNEQFF. In DNA, the CDR3 is TGCGCCAGCAGCTGGAATGCGGCAGGGGTCTACAATGAGCAGTTCTTC. This chain links TRBV5-1 with TRBJ2-1; the D gene is possibly TRBD1 (6 bases). The CDR3 totals 16 residues. Looked up from germline, CDR1 is SGHRS and CDR2 is YFSETQ. Trimming took off 3 bases at V and 3 bases at J, with 16 bases between the two ends.

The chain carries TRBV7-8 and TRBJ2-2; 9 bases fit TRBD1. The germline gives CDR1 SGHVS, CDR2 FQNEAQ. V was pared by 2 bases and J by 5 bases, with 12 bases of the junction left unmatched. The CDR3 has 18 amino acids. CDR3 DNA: TGTGCCAGCAGCTTAAGTATGCCCGAGACAGGGGGTACCGGGGAGCTGTTTTTT. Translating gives CASSLSMPETGGTGELFF.

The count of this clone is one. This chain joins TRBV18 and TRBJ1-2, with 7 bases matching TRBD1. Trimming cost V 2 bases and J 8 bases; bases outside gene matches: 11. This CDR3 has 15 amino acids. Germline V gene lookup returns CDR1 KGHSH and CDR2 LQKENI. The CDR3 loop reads CASSPGQGDITGYTF. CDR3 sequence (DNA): TGTGCCAGCTCACCAGGCCAGGGGGACATTACCGGCTACACCTTC.

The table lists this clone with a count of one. CDR3 in amino acids: CASSLEPLPGTDTQYF. CDR3 nucleotides: TGTGCCAGCAGCTTAGAGCCCCTCCCGGGCACAGATACGCAGTATTTT. The chain is built from TRBV7-3 and TRBJ2-3; D gene uncertain. The CDR3 is made up of 16 amino acids. CDR1 is SGHTA, CDR2 FQGTGA, per germline. V was cut by 2 bases and J by 1 base, with 13 bases left in between.

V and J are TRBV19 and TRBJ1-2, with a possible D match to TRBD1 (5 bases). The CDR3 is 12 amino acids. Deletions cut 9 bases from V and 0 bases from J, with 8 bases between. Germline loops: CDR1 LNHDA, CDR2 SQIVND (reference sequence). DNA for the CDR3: TGTGCCAGCAGGGATCCTAACTATGGCTACACCTTC. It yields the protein CASRDPNYGYTF.

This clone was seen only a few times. The CDR3 region is CASSESGGLQPQHF. The CDR3, as DNA: TGTGCCAGCAGTGAATCGGGGGGCTTGCAGCCCCAGCATTTT. The rearrangement joins TRBV2 to TRBJ1-5, with a possible D match to TRBD1 (6 bases). The CDR3 length is 14 residues. Trimming pared 2 bases from V and 7 bases from J, leaving 12 bases between. CDR1 is SNHLY and CDR2 is FYNNEI in the germline V gene.

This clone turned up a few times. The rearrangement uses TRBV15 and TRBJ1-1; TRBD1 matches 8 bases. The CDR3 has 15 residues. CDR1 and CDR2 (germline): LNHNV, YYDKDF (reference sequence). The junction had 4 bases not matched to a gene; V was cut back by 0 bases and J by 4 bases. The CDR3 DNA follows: TGTGCCACCAGCAGAGATCGCACAGGGGGCACTGAAGCTTTCTTT. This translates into CATSRDRTGGTEAFF.

CDR3 residues: CASSLPTTGPPNEKLFF. CDR3 in DNA: TGTGCCAGCAGCTTACCGACCACAGGTCCCCCTAATGAAAAACTGTTTTTT. The J gene is TRBJ1-4, the V gene TRBV11-3, with D maybe TRBD1 (5 bases). Trimming cost V 2 bases and J 3 bases, with 16 bases left between them. CDR3 length: 17 residues. Germline CDR1 is SGHNT and CDR2 is YENEEA.

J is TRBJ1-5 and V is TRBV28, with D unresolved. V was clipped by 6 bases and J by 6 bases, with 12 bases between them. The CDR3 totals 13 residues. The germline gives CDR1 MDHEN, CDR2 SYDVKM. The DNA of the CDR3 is TGTGCCAGCAGCAGGTCCCCGCGTCAGCCCCAGCATTTT. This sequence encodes CASSRSPRQPQHF.

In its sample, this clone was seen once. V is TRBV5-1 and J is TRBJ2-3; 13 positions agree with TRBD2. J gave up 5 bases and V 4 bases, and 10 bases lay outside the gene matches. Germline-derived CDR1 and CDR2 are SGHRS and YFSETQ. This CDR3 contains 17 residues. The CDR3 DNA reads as TGCGCCAGCAGCCAGACTAGCGGGGGGCCCTCCGGAGATACGCAGTATTTT. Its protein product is CASSQTSGGPSGDTQYF.

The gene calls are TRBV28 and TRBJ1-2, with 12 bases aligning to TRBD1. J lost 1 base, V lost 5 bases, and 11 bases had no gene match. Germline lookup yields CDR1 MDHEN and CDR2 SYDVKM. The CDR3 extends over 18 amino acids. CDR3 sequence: CASSRPGQGARLNYGYTF. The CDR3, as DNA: TGTGCCAGCAGTCGACCGGGACAGGGGGCACGACTTAACTATGGCTACACCTTC.

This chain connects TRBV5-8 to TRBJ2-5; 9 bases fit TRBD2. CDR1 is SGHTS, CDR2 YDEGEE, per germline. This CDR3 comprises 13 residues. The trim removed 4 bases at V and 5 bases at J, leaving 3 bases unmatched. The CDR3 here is CASSGTSRETQYF. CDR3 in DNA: TGTGCCAGCAGCGGGACTAGCCGGGAGACCCAGTACTTC. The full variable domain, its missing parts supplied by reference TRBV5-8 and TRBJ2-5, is EAGVTQSPTHLIKTRGQQATLRCSPISGHTSVYWYQQALGLGLQFLLWYDEGEERNRGNFPPRFSGRQFPNYSSELNVNALELEDSALYLCASSGTSRETQYFGPGTRLLVL.

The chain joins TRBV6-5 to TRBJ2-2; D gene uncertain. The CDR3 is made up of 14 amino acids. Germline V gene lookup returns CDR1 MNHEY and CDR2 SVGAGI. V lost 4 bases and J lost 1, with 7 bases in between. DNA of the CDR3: TGTGCCAGCAGTTGGCAGCGGAACACCGGGGAGCTGTTTTTT. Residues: CASSWQRNTGELFF.

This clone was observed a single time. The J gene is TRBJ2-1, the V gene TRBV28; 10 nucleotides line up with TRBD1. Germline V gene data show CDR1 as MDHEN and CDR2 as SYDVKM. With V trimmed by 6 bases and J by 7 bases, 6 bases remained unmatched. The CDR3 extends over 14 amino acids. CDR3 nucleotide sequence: TGTGCCAGCAGCGGGACAGGGGTCTGGAATGAGCAGTTCTTC. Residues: CASSGTGVWNEQFF.

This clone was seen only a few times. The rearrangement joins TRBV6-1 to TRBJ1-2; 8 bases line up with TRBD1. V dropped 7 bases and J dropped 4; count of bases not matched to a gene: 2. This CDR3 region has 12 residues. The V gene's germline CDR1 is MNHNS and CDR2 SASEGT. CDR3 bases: TGTGCCAGCACAGGGGGCTTCTATGGCTACACCTTC. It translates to CASTGGFYGYTF.

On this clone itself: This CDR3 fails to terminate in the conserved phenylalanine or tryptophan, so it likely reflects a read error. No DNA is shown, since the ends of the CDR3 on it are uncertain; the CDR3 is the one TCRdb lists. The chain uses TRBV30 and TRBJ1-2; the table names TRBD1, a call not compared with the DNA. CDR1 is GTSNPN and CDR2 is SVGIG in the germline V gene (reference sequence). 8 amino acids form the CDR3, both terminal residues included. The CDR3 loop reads CAWARGFL.

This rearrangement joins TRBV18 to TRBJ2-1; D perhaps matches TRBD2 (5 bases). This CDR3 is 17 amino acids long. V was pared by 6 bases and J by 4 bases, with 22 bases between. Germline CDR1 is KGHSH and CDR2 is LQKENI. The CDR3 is CASSPPGRGVGYNEQFF. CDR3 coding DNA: TGTGCCAGCTCGCCCCCGGGCCGGGGAGTAGGGTACAATGAGCAGTTCTTC.

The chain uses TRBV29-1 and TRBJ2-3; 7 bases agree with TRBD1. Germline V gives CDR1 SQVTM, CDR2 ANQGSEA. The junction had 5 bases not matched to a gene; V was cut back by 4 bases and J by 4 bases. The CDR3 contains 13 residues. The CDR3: CSVVQGVPDTQYF. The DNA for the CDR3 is TGCAGCGTTGTGCAGGGGGTCCCAGATACGCAGTATTTT.

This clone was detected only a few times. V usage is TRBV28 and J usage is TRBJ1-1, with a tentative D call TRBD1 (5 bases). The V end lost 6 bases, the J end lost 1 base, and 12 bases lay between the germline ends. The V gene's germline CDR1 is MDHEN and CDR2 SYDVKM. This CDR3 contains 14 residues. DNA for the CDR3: TGTGCCAGCAGCTGGGGCAGGCGGAACACTGAAGCTTTCTTT. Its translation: CASSWGRRNTEAFF.

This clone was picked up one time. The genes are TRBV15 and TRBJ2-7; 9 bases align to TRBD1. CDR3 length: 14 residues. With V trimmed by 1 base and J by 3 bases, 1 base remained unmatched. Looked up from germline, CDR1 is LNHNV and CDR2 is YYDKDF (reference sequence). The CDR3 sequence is CATSRGQGDYEQYF. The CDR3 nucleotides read TGTGCCACCAGCAGAGGACAGGGGGACTACGAGCAGTACTTC.

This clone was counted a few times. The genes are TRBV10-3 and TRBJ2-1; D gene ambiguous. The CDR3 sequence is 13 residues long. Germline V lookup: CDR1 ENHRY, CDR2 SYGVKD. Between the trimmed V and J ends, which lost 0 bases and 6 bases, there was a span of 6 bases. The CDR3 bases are TGTGCCATCAGTGAGTCCCACAGCAATGAGCAGTTCTTC. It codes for CAISESHSNEQFF.